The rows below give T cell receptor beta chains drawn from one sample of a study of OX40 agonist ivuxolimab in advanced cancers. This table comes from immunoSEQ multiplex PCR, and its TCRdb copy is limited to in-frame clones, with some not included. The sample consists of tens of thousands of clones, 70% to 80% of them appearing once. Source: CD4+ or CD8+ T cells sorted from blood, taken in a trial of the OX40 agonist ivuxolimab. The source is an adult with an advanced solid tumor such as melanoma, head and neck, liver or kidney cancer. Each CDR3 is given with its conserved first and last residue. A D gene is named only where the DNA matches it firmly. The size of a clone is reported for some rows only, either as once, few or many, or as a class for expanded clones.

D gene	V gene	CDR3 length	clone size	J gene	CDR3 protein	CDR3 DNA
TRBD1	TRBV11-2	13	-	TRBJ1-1	CASSEQGSTEAFF	TGTGCCAGCAGCGAACAGGGGTCCACTGAAGCTTTCTTT
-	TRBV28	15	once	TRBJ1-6	CASRLGGEYNSPLHF	TGTGCCAGCAGACTGGGGGGGGAGTATAATTCACCCCTCCACTTT
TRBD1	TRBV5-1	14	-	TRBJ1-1	CASSWGTGNTEAFF	TGCGCCAGCAGCTGGGGGACAGGGAACACTGAAGCTTTCTTT
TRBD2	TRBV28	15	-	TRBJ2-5	CASKGLAGGRETQYF	TGTGCCAGCAAGGGACTAGCGGGAGGGCGAGAGACCCAGTACTTC
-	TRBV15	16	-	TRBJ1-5	CATSVRSWKGNQPQHF	TGTGCCACCAGCGTTAGGAGTTGGAAGGGCAATCAGCCCCAGCATTTT
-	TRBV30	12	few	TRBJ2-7	CAWSASGLGQYF	TGTGCCTGGAGTGCCTCTGGATTGGGGCAGTACTTC
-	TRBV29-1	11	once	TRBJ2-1	CSAHSSMGHLF	TGCAGCGCCCACTCAAGTATGGGACACCTCTTC
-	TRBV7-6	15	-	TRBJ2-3	CASSLGGFFADTQYF	TGTGCCAGCAGCTTAGGCGGCTTTTTCGCAGATACGCAGTATTTT
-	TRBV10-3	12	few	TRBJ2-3	CAISESTDTQYF	TGTGCCATCAGTGAGTCGACAGATACGCAGTATTTT
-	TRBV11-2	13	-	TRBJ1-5	CASSLEQTQPQHF	TGTGCCAGCAGCTTAGAACAGACCCAGCCCCAGCATTTT
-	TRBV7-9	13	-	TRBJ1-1	CASSLEPSTGAFF	TGTGCCAGCAGCTTAGAGCCCAGTACGGGAGCTTTCTTT
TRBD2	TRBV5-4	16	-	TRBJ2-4	CASSGQTSGGEDIQYF	TGTGCCAGCAGCGGACAGACTAGCGGGGGGGAGGACATTCAGTACTTC
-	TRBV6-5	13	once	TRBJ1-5	CASSYHPYQPQHF	TGTGCCAGCAGTTACCACCCATATCAGCCCCAGCATTTT
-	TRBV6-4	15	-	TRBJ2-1	CASSEYRTSYNEQFF	TGTGCCAGCAGTGAGTACAGAACCTCCTACAATGAGCAGTTCTTC
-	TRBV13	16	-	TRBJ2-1	CASSLEETRVFNEQFF	TGTGCCAGCAGCTTAGAGGAGACTAGAGTCTTCAATGAGCAGTTCTTC
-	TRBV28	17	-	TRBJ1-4	CASSQNYMGATNEKLFF	TGTGCCAGCAGCCAGAATTACATGGGGGCAACTAATGAAAAACTGTTTTTT
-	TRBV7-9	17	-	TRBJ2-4	CASSLGWGMGAKNIQYF	TGTGCCAGCAGCTTAGGGTGGGGAATGGGTGCCAAAAACATTCAGTACTTC
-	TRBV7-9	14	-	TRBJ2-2	CASRTTGPTGELFF	TGTGCCAGCAGAACGACCGGGCCAACCGGGGAGCTGTTTTTT
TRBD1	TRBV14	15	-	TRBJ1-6	CASSHPTGANSPLHF	TGTGCCAGCAGCCATCCGACAGGGGCTAATTCACCCCTCCACTTT
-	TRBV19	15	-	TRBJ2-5	CASSIRARVGETQYF	TGTGCCAGTAGTATAAGGGCCAGGGTCGGCGAGACCCAGTACTTC
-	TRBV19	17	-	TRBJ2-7	CASSVISKGQMLAEQYF	TGTGCCAGTAGCGTTATATCGAAGGGACAAATGCTGGCGGAGCAGTACTTC
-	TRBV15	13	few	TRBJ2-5	CATSSDSRETQYF	TGTGCCACCAGCAGCGACAGTAGGGAGACCCAGTACTTC
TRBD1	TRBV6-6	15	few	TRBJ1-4	CASSPRQGGGEKLFF	TGTGCCAGCAGTCCGAGACAGGGAGGGGGTGAAAAACTGTTTTTT
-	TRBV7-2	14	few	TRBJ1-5	CASSVQGDNQPQHF	TGTGCCAGCAGCGTACAGGGTGACAATCAGCCCCAGCATTTT
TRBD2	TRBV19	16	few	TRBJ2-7	CASSVAAGGSYYEQYF	TGTGCCAGTAGTGTCGCTGCGGGAGGTTCCTACTACGAGCAGTACTTC
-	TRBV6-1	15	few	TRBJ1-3	CASSEYSSGGNTIYF	TGTGCCAGCAGTGAATATTCTTCTGGTGGAAACACCATATATTTT
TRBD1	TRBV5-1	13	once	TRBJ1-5	CASSRDRDQPQHF	TGCGCCAGCAGCAGGGACAGGGATCAGCCCCAGCATTTT